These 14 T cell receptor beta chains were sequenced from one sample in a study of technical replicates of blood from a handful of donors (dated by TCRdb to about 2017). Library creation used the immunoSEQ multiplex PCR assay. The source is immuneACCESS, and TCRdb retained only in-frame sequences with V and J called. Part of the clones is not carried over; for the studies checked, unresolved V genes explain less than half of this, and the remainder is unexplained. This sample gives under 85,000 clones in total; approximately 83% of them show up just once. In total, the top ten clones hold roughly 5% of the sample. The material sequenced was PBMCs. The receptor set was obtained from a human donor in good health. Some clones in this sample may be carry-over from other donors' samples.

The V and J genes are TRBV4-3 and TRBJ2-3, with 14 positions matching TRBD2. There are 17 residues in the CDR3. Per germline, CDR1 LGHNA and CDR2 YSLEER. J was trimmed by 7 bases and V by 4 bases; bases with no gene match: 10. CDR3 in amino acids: CASSRGTSGGRTHTQYF. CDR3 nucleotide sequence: TGCGCCAGCAGCCGGGGGACTAGCGGGGGTCGCACGCATACGCAGTATTTT.

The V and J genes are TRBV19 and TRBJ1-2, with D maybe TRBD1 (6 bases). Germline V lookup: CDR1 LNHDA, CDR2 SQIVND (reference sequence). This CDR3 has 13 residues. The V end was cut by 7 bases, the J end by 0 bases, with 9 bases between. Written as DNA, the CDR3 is TGTGCCAGTATTGGGGGCGCTAACTATGGCTACACCTTC. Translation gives CASIGGANYGYTF.

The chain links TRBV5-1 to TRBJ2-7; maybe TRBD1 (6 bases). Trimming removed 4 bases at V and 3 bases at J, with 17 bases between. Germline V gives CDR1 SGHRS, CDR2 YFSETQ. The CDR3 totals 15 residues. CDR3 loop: CASSAPRDNHYEQYF. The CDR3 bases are TGCGCCAGCAGCGCGCCCCGGGACAACCACTACGAGCAGTACTTC.

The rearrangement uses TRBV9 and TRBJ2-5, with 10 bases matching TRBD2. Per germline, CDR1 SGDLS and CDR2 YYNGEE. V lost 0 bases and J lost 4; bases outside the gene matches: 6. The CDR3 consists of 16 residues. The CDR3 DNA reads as TGTGCCAGCAGCGTAGTCCCAGCGGGGGGGTCAGAGACCCAGTACTTC. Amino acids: CASSVVPAGGSETQYF.

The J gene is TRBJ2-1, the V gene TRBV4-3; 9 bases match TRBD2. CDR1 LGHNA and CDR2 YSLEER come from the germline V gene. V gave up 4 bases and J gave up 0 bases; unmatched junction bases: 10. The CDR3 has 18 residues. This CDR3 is CASSLSRLAVISYNEQFF. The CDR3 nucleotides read TGCGCCAGCAGCCTCTCTAGACTAGCGGTTATCTCCTACAATGAGCAGTTCTTC.

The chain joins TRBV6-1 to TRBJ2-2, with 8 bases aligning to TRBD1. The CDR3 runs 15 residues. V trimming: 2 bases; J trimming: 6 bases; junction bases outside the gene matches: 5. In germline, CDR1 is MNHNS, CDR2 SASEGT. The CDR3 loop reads CASSEQGASAGELFF. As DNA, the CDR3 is TGTGCCAGCAGTGAACAGGGGGCGTCGGCCGGGGAGCTGTTTTTT.

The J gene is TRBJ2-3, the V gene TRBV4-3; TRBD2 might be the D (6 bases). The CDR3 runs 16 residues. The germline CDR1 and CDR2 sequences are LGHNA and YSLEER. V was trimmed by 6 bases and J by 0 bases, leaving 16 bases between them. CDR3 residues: CASSSRSAGSTDTQYF. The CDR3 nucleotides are TGCGCCAGCAGTTCCCGGAGCGCGGGAAGCACAGATACGCAGTATTTT.

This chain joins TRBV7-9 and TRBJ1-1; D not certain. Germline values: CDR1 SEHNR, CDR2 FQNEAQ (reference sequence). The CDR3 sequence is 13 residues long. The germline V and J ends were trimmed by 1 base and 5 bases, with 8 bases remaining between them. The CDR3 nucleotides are TGTGCCAGCAGCTTAGATGCACAGACTGAAGCTTTCTTT. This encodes CASSLDAQTEAFF.

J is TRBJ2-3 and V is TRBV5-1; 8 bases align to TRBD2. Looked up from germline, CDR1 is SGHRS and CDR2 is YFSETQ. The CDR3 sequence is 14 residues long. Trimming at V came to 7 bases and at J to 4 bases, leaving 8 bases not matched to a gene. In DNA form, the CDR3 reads TGCGCCAGCTCGAAGACTAGCGCCCCAGATACGCAGTATTTT. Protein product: CASSKTSAPDTQYF.

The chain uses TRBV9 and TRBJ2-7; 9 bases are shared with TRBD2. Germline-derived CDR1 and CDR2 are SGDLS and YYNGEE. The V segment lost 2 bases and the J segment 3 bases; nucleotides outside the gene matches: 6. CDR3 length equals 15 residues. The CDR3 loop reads CASSVDIAGDYEQYF. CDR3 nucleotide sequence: TGTGCCAGCAGCGTCGATATAGCGGGAGACTACGAGCAGTACTTC. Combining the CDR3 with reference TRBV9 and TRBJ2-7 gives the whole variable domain DSGVTQTPKHLITATGQRVTLRCSPRSGDLSVYWYQQSLDQGLQFLIQYYNGEERAKGNILERFSAQQFPDLHSELNLSSLELGDSALYFCASSVDIAGDYEQYFGPGTRLTVT.

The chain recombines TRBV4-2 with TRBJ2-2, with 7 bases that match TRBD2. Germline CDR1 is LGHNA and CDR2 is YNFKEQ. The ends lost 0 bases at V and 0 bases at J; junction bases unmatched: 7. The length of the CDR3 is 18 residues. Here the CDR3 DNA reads TGTGCCAGCAGCCAAGAGATCGGGGGAGGGACGAACACCGGGGAGCTGTTTTTT. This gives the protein CASSQEIGGGTNTGELFF.

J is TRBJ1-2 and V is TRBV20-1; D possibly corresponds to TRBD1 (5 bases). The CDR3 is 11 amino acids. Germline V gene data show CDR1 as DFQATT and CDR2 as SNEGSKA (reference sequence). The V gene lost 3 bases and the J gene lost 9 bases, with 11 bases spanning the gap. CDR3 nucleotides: TGCAGTGCTAGTACAGGATCGCGCTACACCTTC. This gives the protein CSASTGSRYTF.

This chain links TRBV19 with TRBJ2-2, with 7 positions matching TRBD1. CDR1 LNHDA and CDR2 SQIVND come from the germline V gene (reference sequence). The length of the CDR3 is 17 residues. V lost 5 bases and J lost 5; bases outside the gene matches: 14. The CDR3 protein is CASSSSRGQTYTGELFF. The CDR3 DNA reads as TGTGCCAGTAGTTCATCGAGGGGACAGACATATACCGGGGAGCTGTTTTTT.

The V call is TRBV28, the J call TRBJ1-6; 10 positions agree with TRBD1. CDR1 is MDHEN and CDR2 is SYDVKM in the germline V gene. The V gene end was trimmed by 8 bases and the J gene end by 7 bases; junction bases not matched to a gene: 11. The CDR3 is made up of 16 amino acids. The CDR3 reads CASSTKRGQGNSPLHF. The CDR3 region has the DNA TGTGCCAGCTCTACGAAGAGGGGACAGGGGAATTCACCCCTCCACTTT.